These 8 T cell receptor beta chains share one sample of origin, sequenced in a study of vaccination effects on CD4 cells after COVID-19. Their cognate antigens are unknown. Antigen-specific CD4+ T cells expanded by the ViraFEST assay with viral peptide pools were then sequenced. After around 10 days in culture, the CD4+ T cells were isolated. Each person got two doses of an mRNA SARS-CoV-2 vaccine, BNT162b2 or mRNA-1273. Clones were read by immunoSEQ multiplex PCR, and TCRdb kept only the in-frame ones, dropping some. The sample has around 69,000 clones; 74% are singletons. The source was CD4+ T cells from PBMCs cultured with HCoV-229E spike peptides, collected after COVID-19 vaccination. The receptor source for this set is a human donor who received a COVID-19 vaccine.

This rearrangement joins TRBV5-1 to TRBJ1-2; TRBD1 matches 10 bases. V was clipped by 2 bases and J by 8 bases; unmatched bases: 3. The CDR3 is 13 amino acids. Germline V lookup: CDR1 SGHRS, CDR2 YFSETQ. The CDR3 region has the DNA TGCGCCAGCAGCTTAGACAGGGGGCTAGGCTACACCTTC. This translates into CASSLDRGLGYTF.

V gene TRBV6-1 combines with J gene TRBJ2-2, with TRBD2 matching 8 bases. CDR1 and CDR2 (germline): MNHNS, SASEGT. This CDR3 is 15 amino acids long. Losses at the gene ends were 2 bases for V and 6 bases for J; bases not matched to a gene: 5. CDR3 DNA: TGTGCCAGCAGTGAACTCGGGGGGGGCCCCGGGGAGCTGTTTTTT. Translation gives CASSELGGGPGELFF.

The J gene is TRBJ2-3, the V gene TRBV2; 9 nucleotides agree with TRBD2. Losses at the gene ends were 8 bases for V and 0 bases for J; bases not matched to a gene: 9. The CDR3 loop spans 16 amino acids. The germline CDR1 and CDR2 sequences are SNHLY and FYNNEI. The CDR3 region is CASGGASGVSTDTQYF. CDR3 sequence (DNA): TGTGCCAGCGGCGGTGCTAGCGGGGTTAGCACAGATACGCAGTATTTT.

The chain carries TRBV4-1 and TRBJ2-1, with D unresolved. Germline assignment: CDR1 MGHRA and CDR2 YSYEKL. The V gene lost 2 bases and the J gene lost 7 bases, with 18 bases spanning the gap. The CDR3 has 16 amino acids. The CDR3 DNA is TGCGCCAGCAGCCAACCAACGAAACTACCTCGAAATGAGCAGTTCTTC. Amino acid sequence: CASSQPTKLPRNEQFF.

This clone was picked up a small number of times. The chain joins TRBV3-1 (or the pseudogene TRBV3-2) to TRBJ1-3, with 10 bases that match TRBD1. The junction had 3 bases not matched to a gene; V was cut back by 1 base and J by 6 bases. The germline V gene encodes CDR1 LGHDT and CDR2 YNNKEL (reference sequence). The CDR3 contains 15 residues. In DNA form, the CDR3 reads TGTGCCAGCAGCCAAGTCGGGACAGGGGAAAACACCATATATTTT. Translating gives CASSQVGTGENTIYF.

This clone turned up a few times. This rearrangement joins TRBV24-1 to TRBJ2-1, with D perhaps matching TRBD2 (5 bases). The CDR3 covers 14 residues. V was clipped by 5 bases and J by 6 bases, with 13 bases between them. CDR1 KGHDR and CDR2 SFDVKD come from the germline V gene. CDR3 sequence reads: CATSARTATNEQFF. The CDR3 region has the DNA TGTGCCACCAGTGCGCGGACTGCTACCAATGAGCAGTTCTTC.

This chain connects TRBV6-5 to TRBJ1-4; possible D gene TRBD1, 6 bases. Germline assignment: CDR1 MNHEY and CDR2 SVGAGI. V lost 4 bases and J lost 6, with 9 bases in between. CDR3 length: 13 residues. The CDR3 DNA follows: TGTGCCAGCAGTTCTCGGACAGATGAAAAACTGTTTTTT. Amino acid sequence: CASSSRTDEKLFF.

The chain carries TRBV14 and TRBJ1-2; D is unclear. CDR3 length equals 13 residues. The ends were cut back, 1 base at V and 7 bases at J, with 10 bases in the middle. Per germline, CDR1 SGHDN and CDR2 FVKESK. DNA of the CDR3: TGTGCCAGCAGCCAAGGGAGGTTTACTGGCTACACCTTC. Its translation is CASSQGRFTGYTF. Variable domain in full (rest from reference TRBV14 and TRBJ1-2): EAGVTQFPSHSVIEKGQTVTLRCDPISGHDNLYWYRRVMGKEIKFLLHFVKESKQDESGMPNNRFLAERTGGTYSTLKVQPAELEDSGVYFCASSQGRFTGYTFGSGTRLTVV.